This paragraph reports one T cell receptor (beta chain). What this receptor recognizes is not known. One base away there is no much larger clone; base qualities are not given. This specimen belongs to a study of cytomegalovirus exposure and HLA in healthy donors (dated by TCRdb to 2015 to 2018). General notes on the study: According to an earlier analysis of around 600 of the donors, 200 million or so T cells yielded approximately 120 million unique TCR beta sequences and approximately 300 Gb of sequence data. To predict cytomegalovirus infection status, the study brought together high-throughput TCR immunosequencing, statistical association of individual TCRs with disease status, and machine learning. The study used immunosequencing to profile the T cell repertoires of 666 subjects and linked those repertoires to cytomegalovirus serostatus. Typing coverage varied by locus: roughly 620-640 donors for A, B, C, DRB1 and DQB1; around 560 for DQA1; about 590 for DPA1; around 490 for DPB1. Roughly five DR-DQ haplotypes were treated as single units for association and clustering because of strong linkage in the cohort. Genome-wide SNP genotypes for about three fifths of the 666 donors were used in a later genetic analysis, which treated that subset as a discovery cohort. All discovery cohort repertoires had been generated on a single sequencing platform. Across about 380 genotyped donors of the cohort, an average of approximately 240,000 unique TCR beta nucleotide sequences per donor were sequenced, and roughly a sixth of those sequences were non-productive. A later analysis re-analyzed previously published TCR beta repertoires from approximately 700 donors and added high-resolution HLA genotyping to study TCR occurrence patterns. The study was designed to test whether signatures of past pathogen exposure could be identified by cataloging public T cell receptors. An earlier analysis of roughly 580 of the donors used high-throughput TCR beta sequencing to judge whether each TCR beta V gene segment behaved as functional or pseudogenic. The later analysis used no new phenotypic data to find candidate immune exposures, relying instead on TCR beta sequences and their occurrence across donors. An early release covering about 600 HLA-typed donors comprised around 300 gigabases of sequencing data and approximately 85 million unique TCR sequences. Class I and class II HLA loci were covered by the typing at four-digit resolution. Of the roughly 390 genotyped donors, 81% fell in the genetic ancestry cluster associated with self-reported Caucasian donors. In addition to the first cohort of roughly 670 subjects, a separate validation cohort of 120 different subjects was used. Donor age, sex, ethnicity and CMV serostatus were compiled together with the repertoire data. Overall study outcomes, separate from this receptor: In a later analysis, TCR association rates were found to vary across HLA loci, with the most associated TCRs seen for DRB1 alleles and the fewest for HLA-C alleles. The authors suggested that the approach could potentially be extended to other disease states and immunological phenotypes. In a later genetic analysis, a missense DCLRE1C variant was associated with V-gene and J-gene trimming of TCR beta chains, and the association was replicated in an independent cohort. In an earlier analysis of some 540 of the donors, most TCR beta V segments appeared in productive rearrangements about 90% or about 30% of the time, broadly matching IMGT annotations. The classifier was reported to diagnose cytomegalovirus status with high specificity and sensitivity in both the original cohort and the validation cohort. Several of the top co-occurrence clusters appeared to be linked to parvovirus B19, influenza, CMV and Epstein-Barr virus, according to a later analysis. The only immune exposure information available for the cohort was CMV serostatus. In a later analysis, most CMV-associated TCR beta chains were found to appear HLA-restricted, with HLA associations seemingly driven largely by CMV exposure. Some IMGT-functional V segments, including TRBV6-2 and TRBV6-3, could not be told apart with the 87-base-pair reads, so those segments were excluded. According to a later genetic analysis, donors in an Asian-associated ancestry cluster had fewer N-insertions in productive TCRs than the approximately 670-donor mean. Strong co-occurrence of HLA alleles, especially DR and DQ, made assigning TCR associations to individual alleles difficult. Because HLA typing was unavailable for some donors at each locus, only the typed subset was used in association tests. This cohort had only TCR beta chains sequenced, and the lack of alpha or paired-chain data limited which features could be detected. The earlier analysis of some 560 of the donors excluded around 17 rarely observed V segments, including chromosome 9 orphons, because counts were too low. In the study, 150 to 200 TCR beta chains were listed as associated with cytomegalovirus. Roughly uniform sequencing depth across donors was assumed in presence/absence analyses, although this assumption may not hold. Compared with equally common non-associated chains, HLA-associated TCR beta chains in a later analysis were more clonally expanded and had lower generation probabilities. Linkage disequilibrium might explain the correlated functional status among segregating V segments, but an unknown experimental factor could not be excluded. A further reported finding was that TCR beta sequences accurately predicted the HLA-A and HLA-B alleles for most subjects in the first cohort. Three of the identified cytomegalovirus-associated TCR beta chains were confirmed in vitro to be specific for cytomegalovirus antigens. A group of highly shared sequence variants was considered likely to be a technical artifact of the sequencing pipeline. Most TCR sequences were seen in very few donors, while some public TCRs were found in many individuals. In a later analysis, about 17,000 TCR beta sequences were associated with specific HLA alleles at a false discovery rate of 0.05.

The cohort was made up of 666 healthy bone marrow donors. All cohort members were sampled while nominally healthy, although unrecorded immune exposures were likely present. The donor tested CMV seronegative and was one of the 352 seronegative cohort members. A peripheral blood sample was provided by each donor, and peripheral blood mononuclear cells were used for TCR beta sequencing. The Qiagen DNeasy Blood Extraction Kit was used to extract genomic DNA from the blood cell samples. Library preparation was by the immunoSEQ multiplex PCR assay. For the multiplex PCR, a mixture combining 60 forward primers for TCR Vbeta segments and 13 reverse primers for TCR Jbeta segments was used. Amplification of the CDR3 region of rearranged TCR beta genes was performed with a multiplex PCR assay on genomic DNA. The Illumina HiSeq System was used to sequence the amplified TCR beta libraries as 87-base-pair reads. The original pipeline was this. In a later analysis, about 80 million unique TCR beta chains were counted across the roughly 670 repertoires, and roughly 11 million of these chains were shared by at least two donors. A nearest-neighbor algorithm error-corrected the raw reads and collapsed the reads into unique sequences, merging closely related sequences to remove PCR and sequencing errors. Alignment of CDR3 sequences to IMGT reference sequences was used to assign V, D and J gene segments. For a sequence to be retained, at least a six-nucleotide match to both a V gene segment and a J gene segment was required. Rearrangements were classified as productive when the CDR3 lacked stop codons and remained in frame with V and J, and all other rearrangements were classified as non-productive. CDR3 was defined according to IMGT convention as the region running from the second conserved V-encoded cysteine to the conserved J-encoded phenylalanine. The earlier analysis of about 590 of the donors excluded sequences that lacked an unambiguous match to a single V gene segment. In an earlier analysis of approximately 500 of the donors, a V segment was called functional when productive rearrangements were above 56.7%, and segregating when the standard deviation between donors exceeded 5%. To diagnose cytomegalovirus status from the catalog of TCR beta chain sequences, a statistical classification framework was built. In a later analysis, TCR nucleotide sequences were compared against IMGT/GENE-DB human TR gene sequences so that V and J genes could be assigned. In a later analysis, CDR3 sequences and most-parsimonious VDJ recombination scenarios were assigned using the TCRdist pipeline. In a later analysis, each TCR beta chain was defined by its CDR3 amino acid sequence together with its V-gene family, and reads lacking a unique V-gene family were excluded. In a later analysis, approximately 640 highly shared, low-generation-probability nucleotide sequences were removed to address suspected cross-contamination and a sequencing artifact. A later analysis calculated a clonal expansion index for each public chain from normalized within-repertoire ranks of inferred template counts. In a later analysis, generation probabilities were computed using a VDJ recombination model fitted to out-of-frame rearrangements, and the results were checked against IGoR. A later analysis scored TCR-TCR, TCR-HLA and TCR-CMV co-occurrence with hypergeometric tests, applying a repertoire-size bias correction to TCR pairs. To estimate false discovery rates, a later analysis permuted the HLA or CMV assignments 20 times. In a later analysis, co-occurring TCRs were grouped using DBSCAN, with TCRdist sequence similarity added in when clustering inside HLA-allele-positive subsets. Co-occurrence clustering excluded repertoires with fewer than 30,000 or more than 120,000 public chains, plus five with anomalous nucleotide sharing. TCRdb limited this immuneACCESS table to in-frame rearrangements with V and J called. A share of clones is missing; checked studies link under half to unresolved V genes, and the rest is unexplained. Clonal size and the V and J genes are those of that table, whereas D and trimming came from the DNA. The sample records about 180,000 clones, roughly 82% of which are singletons. The biggest ten clones account for under 0.6% of the sample.

V has 6 bases trimmed and J has 4 bases trimmed; junction bases matching no gene number 9. CDR1 LGHNT and CDR2 FRNRAP are derived from the germline V gene. The CDR3 has 15 amino acids, counting the end cysteine and phenylalanine. The only DNA kept is the CDR3, 45 bases in frame from the first base. Sequenced: PBMCs. The chain was built from TRBV12-5 and TRBJ1-5; TRBD1 agrees with 7 junctional bases. The TCR comes from a woman between 45 and 60 years old in good health and CMV-seronegative. CDR3 region: CASGPGTATNQPQHF. The nucleotides are TGTGCTAGTGGACCGGGGACAGCAACTAATCAGCCCCAGCATTTT.